This T cell receptor beta chain stems from a study of cytomegalovirus exposure and HLA in healthy donors. Primers for the PCR totalled 60 Vbeta and 13 Jbeta. Data came from immunoSEQ multiplex PCR; TCRdb stores just in-frame clones and leaves some out. The table records around 160,000 clones, approximately 83% of them present only once. V dropped 3 bases and J dropped 5 bases, with 10 bases sitting between them. The V gene's germline CDR1 is LNHDA and CDR2 SQIVND (reference sequence). The CDR3 has 14 residues. The TCR originated in a man younger than 35 in good health and CMV-seropositive. The sequenced sample was PBMCs. The chain is built from TRBV19 and TRBJ2-2, with D possibly matching TRBD1 (5 bases). In nucleotides, the CDR3 is TGTGCCAGTAGTATTGTCAGGGAAACCGGGGAGCTGTTTTTT. This codes for CASSIVRETGELFF.